The 3 T cell receptor beta chains in this list originate from one sample, sequenced in a study of a mutant IDH1 vaccine in newly diagnosed glioma. Time point denoted: week 47, end of study. Vaccine doses each comprised 300 ug of mutant IDH1 20-mer peptide, with topical imiquimod. These receptors' antigens are unknown. Libraries were prepared by immunoSEQ multiplex PCR; TCRdb keeps only in-frame clonotypes and omits some of them. Of 58,000 or so clones in the sample, roughly four fifths were seen once. This specimen was PBMCs, taken from a glioma patient whose treatment included an IDH1 peptide vaccine. These receptors were collected from a woman in her fifties or sixties with glioma.

The CDR3 reads CASSLALAGGQETQYF. DNA of the CDR3: TGTGCCAGCAGCTTAGCTCTAGCGGGGGGCCAAGAGACCCAGTACTTC. The chain joins TRBV7-2 to TRBJ2-5; 11 positions match TRBD2. Germline loops: CDR1 SGHTA, CDR2 FQGNSA. The J segment lost 1 base and the V segment lost 0 bases, leaving 1 base of the junction unmatched. The CDR3 has 16 amino acids.

This clone was seen a handful of times. V and J are TRBV19 and TRBJ2-7, with D possibly TRBD2 on 5 matching bases. V was trimmed by 3 bases and J by 6 bases, leaving 9 bases between them. The CDR3 covers 12 residues. Germline V gene lookup returns CDR1 LNHDA and CDR2 SQIVND (reference sequence). CDR3 amino acids: CASSIGVSEQYF. In DNA, the CDR3 is TGTGCCAGTAGTATCGGGGTAAGCGAGCAGTACTTC.

This chain links TRBV5-4 with TRBJ2-7; 8 bases agree with TRBD1. The trim removed 1 base at V and 3 bases at J, leaving 0 bases unmatched. The CDR3 is made up of 13 amino acids. Per germline, CDR1 SGHNT and CDR2 YYREEE (reference sequence). In nucleotides, the CDR3 is TGTGCCAGCAGCTTGACAGGGGGCTACGAGCAGTACTTC. This gives the protein CASSLTGGYEQYF.